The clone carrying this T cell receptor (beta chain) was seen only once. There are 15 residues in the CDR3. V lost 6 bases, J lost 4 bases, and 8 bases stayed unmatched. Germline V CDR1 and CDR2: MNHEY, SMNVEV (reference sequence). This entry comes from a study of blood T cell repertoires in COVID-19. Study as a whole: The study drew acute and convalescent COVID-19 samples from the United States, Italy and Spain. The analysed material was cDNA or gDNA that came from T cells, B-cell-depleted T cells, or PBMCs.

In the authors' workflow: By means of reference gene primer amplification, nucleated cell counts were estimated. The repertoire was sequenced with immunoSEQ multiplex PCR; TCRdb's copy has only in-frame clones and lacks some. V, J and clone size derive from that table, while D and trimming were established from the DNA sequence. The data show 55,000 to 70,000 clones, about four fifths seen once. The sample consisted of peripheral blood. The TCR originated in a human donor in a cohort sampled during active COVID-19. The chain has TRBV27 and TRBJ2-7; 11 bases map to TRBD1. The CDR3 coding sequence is TGTGCCAGCAGGCGGCCCGGGACAGGGGGTTACGAGCAGTACTTC. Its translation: CASRRPGTGGYEQYF.